Shown below are 27 T cell receptor beta chains from a single sample sequenced in a study of blood T cell repertoires in COVID-19. Data came from immunoSEQ multiplex PCR; TCRdb stores just in-frame clones and leaves some out. The data contain fewer than 200,000 clones, around 82% of them seen just once; the ten biggest clones take up roughly 19%. Sequencing used peripheral blood. These receptors came from a woman aged 70 to 79 who had recovered from COVID-19.

The CDR3 region has the DNA TGTGCCAGCAGCCGGGGGGGACGGGCCTCCGATGAGCAGTTCTTC. It encodes CASSRGGRASDEQFF. The chain couples TRBV11-3 to TRBJ2-1, with 8 bases that match TRBD2. Per the germline V gene, CDR1 is SGHNT and CDR2 is YENEEA. Trimming removed 5 bases from V and 8 bases from J; junction bases left unmatched: 11. The CDR3 extends over 15 amino acids.

V usage is TRBV30 and J usage is TRBJ2-7, with D possibly matching TRBD2 (6 bases). Looked up from germline, CDR1 is GTSNPN and CDR2 is SVGIG (reference sequence). CDR3 length: 14 residues. V lost 3 bases to trimming and J lost 3 bases, with 15 bases between them. The CDR3 reads CAWRRGGTHYEQYF. As DNA, the CDR3 is TGTGCCTGGAGGCGGGGCGGGACCCACTACGAGCAGTACTTC.

The chain is built from TRBV5-4 and TRBJ1-1, with D possibly being TRBD1 (5 bases). Per the germline V gene, CDR1 is SGHNT and CDR2 is YYREEE (reference sequence). Trimming left V 0 bases short and J 5 bases short, with 17 bases between. This CDR3 has 16 amino acids. CDR3 residues: CASSLAGQGARTEAFF. For the CDR3, the DNA is TGTGCCAGCAGCTTGGCCGGGCAAGGGGCAAGGACTGAAGCTTTCTTT.

The chain employs TRBV4-1 and TRBJ1-3; D remains unclear. The ends were cut back, 1 base at V and 2 bases at J, with 6 bases in the middle. The CDR3 loop spans 14 amino acids. The germline gives CDR1 MGHRA, CDR2 YSYEKL. The CDR3 region has the DNA TGCGCCAGCAGCCAAGCGGGAACTGGAAACACCATATATTTT. Its translation: CASSQAGTGNTIYF.

The gene calls are TRBV12-3 or TRBV12-4 and TRBJ2-3; D is ambiguous. V was clipped by 3 bases and J by 0 bases, with 4 bases between them. The CDR3 extends over 13 amino acids. In nucleotides, the CDR3 is TGTGCCAGCAGTTTGTCTAGCACAGATACGCAGTATTTT. Translating gives CASSLSSTDTQYF.

This clone was recorded only once. This chain links TRBV6-5 with TRBJ2-7; a weak D match, TRBD1 (5 bases). CDR1 is MNHEY and CDR2 is SVGAGI in the germline V gene. Between the trimmed V and J ends, which lost 2 bases and 4 bases, there was a span of 15 bases. The CDR3 runs to 15 residues. CDR3 in DNA: TGTGCCAGCAGTTACGGGGCTCGACCCAGTTACGAGCAGTACTTC. Translated: CASSYGARPSYEQYF.

This chain links TRBV9 with TRBJ2-2, with 9 bases matching TRBD1. Germline CDR1 is SGDLS and CDR2 is YYNGEE. Trimming took 3 bases from V and 3 from J; bases not matched to a gene: 3. CDR3 size: 15 residues. The CDR3 region is CASSDGQGYTGELFF. Written as DNA, the CDR3 is TGTGCCAGCAGCGATGGACAGGGGTACACCGGGGAGCTGTTTTTT.

The V gene is TRBV16, the J gene TRBJ2-3; TRBD1 is a possible D gene (5 bases). This CDR3 has 12 amino acids. In germline, CDR1 is KGHSY, CDR2 FQNENV. V shed 4 bases and J shed 3 bases, with 5 bases lying between them. The CDR3 here is CASSPGTDTQYF. The CDR3 region has the DNA TGTGCCAGCAGCCCAGGGACAGATACGCAGTATTTT.

The chain uses TRBV9 and TRBJ1-1; D is uncertain. Germline CDR1 is SGDLS and CDR2 is YYNGEE. Trimming pared 0 bases from V and 11 bases from J, leaving 17 bases between. This CDR3 is built from 14 residues. The CDR3 nucleotides read TGTGCCAGCAGCGTAGCTATAGCCGACCCCCGGGCTTTCTTT. Translation: CASSVAIADPRAFF.

This chain uses TRBV15 with TRBJ1-5; D not resolved. V lost 5 bases and J 0 bases, leaving 14 bases between the germline ends. The CDR3 runs to 16 residues. Germline V gene lookup returns CDR1 LNHNV and CDR2 YYDKDF (reference sequence). The DNA for the CDR3 is TGTGCCACCAGCTTGCGGGCCTTTCCTAGCAATCAGCCCCAGCATTTT. Its translation is CATSLRAFPSNQPQHF.

This chain connects TRBV11-2 to TRBJ1-1; D possibly corresponds to TRBD1 (6 bases). The length of the CDR3 is 15 residues. V lost 0 bases to trimming and J lost 1 base, with 9 bases between them. The germline CDR1 and CDR2 sequences are SGHAT and FQNNGV. CDR3 amino acids: CASSLEGGQNTEAFF. CDR3 in DNA: TGTGCCAGCAGCTTAGAGGGGGGGCAGAACACTGAAGCTTTCTTT.

This chain joins TRBV9 and TRBJ1-3; perhaps TRBD1 as D (6 bases). In germline, CDR1 is SGDLS, CDR2 YYNGEE. The CDR3 loop spans 15 amino acids. The V and J ends lost 4 bases and 0 bases respectively, with 11 bases between them. CDR3: CASSWGQGSGNTIYF. The DNA of the CDR3 is TGTGCCAGCAGCTGGGGGCAGGGCTCTGGAAACACCATATATTTT.

V gene TRBV29-1 combines with J gene TRBJ1-1; D not certain. CDR1 is SQVTM and CDR2 is ANQGSEA in the germline V gene. Trimming shortened V by 7 bases and J by 10 bases, and 16 bases separated the two germline ends. This CDR3 is 11 amino acids long. CDR3 region: CSASGRPAAFF. In nucleotides, the CDR3 is TGCAGCGCTAGTGGCAGGCCGGCAGCTTTCTTT.

The chain combines TRBV18 with TRBJ1-2; D is perhaps TRBD1 (5 bases). V was shortened by 6 bases and J by 4 bases, with 9 bases between the two germline ends. The CDR3 is made up of 12 amino acids. Germline CDR1 is KGHSH and CDR2 is LQKENI. The CDR3 nucleotides are TGTGCCAGCTCTCCAAGGGGCTATGGCTACACCTTC. Encoded protein: CASSPRGYGYTF.

The chain combines TRBV5-4 with TRBJ2-1, with unresolved D. The CDR3 covers 13 residues. Germline CDR1 reads SGHNT; CDR2 reads YYREEE (reference sequence). V was clipped by 1 base and J by 3 bases, with 5 bases between them. CDR3: CASSLNNYNEQFF. CDR3 bases: TGTGCCAGCAGCTTGAACAACTACAATGAGCAGTTCTTC.

The V call is TRBV18, the J call TRBJ1-1; D is unclear. The CDR3 length is 13 residues. The V gene's germline CDR1 is KGHSH and CDR2 LQKENI. Trimming left V 6 bases short and J 2 bases short, with 10 bases between. DNA of the CDR3: TGTGCCAGCTCCCGGGAGGGCAACACTGAAGCTTTCTTT. This sequence encodes CASSREGNTEAFF.

The genes are TRBV18 and TRBJ2-1; a possible D gene is TRBD2 (6 bases). The CDR3 sequence is 14 residues long. From germline, CDR1 is KGHSH and CDR2 LQKENI. V gave up 6 bases and J gave up 5 bases, with 14 bases separating them. The chain's CDR3 is CASSPGSGHNEQFF. The CDR3 DNA sequence: TGTGCCAGCTCCCCGGGTAGCGGACACAATGAGCAGTTCTTC.

The J gene is TRBJ2-6, the V gene TRBV5-1; TRBD1 might be the D (5 bases). Trimming removed 7 bases from V and 0 bases from J, with 14 bases in between. The CDR3 has 16 amino acids. CDR1 is SGHRS and CDR2 is YFSETQ in the germline V gene. The CDR3 spells CASGAGINSGANVLTF. In DNA form, the CDR3 reads TGCGCCAGCGGGGCAGGGATTAACTCTGGGGCCAACGTCCTGACTTTC.

The gene calls are TRBV4-2 and TRBJ1-3; maybe TRBD1 (6 bases). Germline V gene sequence: CDR1 LGHNA, CDR2 YNFKEQ. V was trimmed by 4 bases and J by 5 bases, leaving 9 bases between them. There are 13 residues in the CDR3. The CDR3 coding sequence is TGTGCCAGCAGCCCGGACAGCCGAAACACCATATATTTT. Translated, it gives CASSPDSRNTIYF.

In regard to this clone: The same CDR3 is also encoded by other DNA sequences in this sample. The chain links TRBV19 to TRBJ1-4, with D possibly being TRBD1 (5 bases). Trimming removed 4 bases from V and 7 bases from J, with 10 bases in between. The CDR3 length is 13 residues. In germline, CDR1 is LNHDA, CDR2 SQIVND (reference sequence). CDR3 residues: CASSTPGGEKLFF. CDR3 in DNA: TGTGCCAGTAGTACCCCGGGGGGTGAAAAACTGTTTTTT. The full variable domain, in which reference TRBV19 and TRBJ1-4 provide the parts outside the CDR3, is DGGITQSPKYLFRKEGQNVTLSCEQNLNHDAMYWYRQDPGQGLRLIYYSQIVNDFQKGDIAEGYSVSREKKESFPLTVTSAQKNPTAFYLCASSTPGGEKLFFGSGTQLSVL.

This chain links TRBV18 with TRBJ2-5; D ambiguous. Trimming removed 0 bases from V and 4 bases from J, with 6 bases in between. The germline CDR1 and CDR2 sequences are KGHSH and LQKENI. This CDR3 contains 13 residues. The CDR3 protein is CASSPPGVETQYF. As DNA, the CDR3 is TGTGCCAGCTCACCACCCGGTGTAGAGACCCAGTACTTC.

This clone was detected a few times. V is TRBV4-1 and J is TRBJ2-7; the D gene is possibly TRBD1 (5 bases). This CDR3 contains 16 residues. Per germline, CDR1 MGHRA and CDR2 YSYEKL. The germline V and J ends were trimmed by 0 bases and 0 bases, with 12 bases remaining between them. The CDR3 nucleotides read TGCGCCAGCAGCCAAGATCAGGGCTATAGCTCCTACGAGCAGTACTTC. Translation gives CASSQDQGYSSYEQYF.

This chain's CDR3 is CASSSLAGGDTEAFF. CDR3 DNA: TGTGCCAGCAGCTCGTTGGCAGGCGGGGACACTGAAGCTTTCTTT. This chain joins TRBV11-2 and TRBJ1-1; D gene ambiguous. The CDR3 contains 15 residues. Trimming took off 4 bases at V and 3 bases at J, with 15 bases between the two ends. Germline V lookup: CDR1 SGHAT, CDR2 FQNNGV. The whole variable domain, filled in from reference TRBV11-2 and TRBJ1-1, reads EAGVAQSPRYKIIEKRQSVAFWCNPISGHATLYWYQQILGQGPKLLIQFQNNGVVDDSQLPKDRFSAERLKGVDSTLKIQPAKLEDSAVYLCASSSLAGGDTEAFFGQGTRLTVV.

The chain recombines TRBV2 with TRBJ1-5, with D possibly TRBD1 on 6 matching bases. The CDR3 totals 13 residues. Trimming removed 9 bases from V and 6 bases from J, with 15 bases in between. Per the germline V gene, CDR1 is SNHLY and CDR2 is FYNNEI. The CDR3 is CARTTGRGQPQHF. Here the CDR3 DNA reads TGTGCCAGGACCACAGGGAGGGGTCAGCCCCAGCATTTT.

The chain is built from TRBV6-2 or TRBV6-3 and TRBJ1-1; D unclear. CDR1 and CDR2 (germline): MNHEY, SVGEGT. The V end lost 2 bases, the J end lost 0 bases, and 7 bases lay between the germline ends. This CDR3 region has 14 residues. CDR3 DNA: TGTGCCAGCAGTTACGGGCACCTGAACACTGAAGCTTTCTTT. It is translated as CASSYGHLNTEAFF.

The chain recombines TRBV9 with TRBJ1-3; D remains ambiguous. V was shortened by 4 bases and J by 4 bases, with 12 bases between the two germline ends. The CDR3 runs 14 residues. The germline gives CDR1 SGDLS, CDR2 YYNGEE. CDR3 nucleotide sequence: TGTGCCAGCAGCTTCAAAGCGGAAGGAAACACCATATATTTT. Translation gives CASSFKAEGNTIYF.

This clone was seen a single time. The chain recombines TRBV7-3 with TRBJ2-5; D possibly corresponds to TRBD2 (7 bases). Germline loops: CDR1 SGHTA, CDR2 FQGTGA. CDR3 size: 15 residues. The germline V and J ends were trimmed by 0 bases and 1 base, with 9 bases remaining between them. The CDR3, as DNA: TGTGCCAGCAGCTTAACTAGGGGGGGCCAAGAGACCCAGTACTTC. Translation gives CASSLTRGGQETQYF.